What follows are 27 T cell receptor beta chains derived from one specimen sequenced in a study of T cells in Graves' hyperthyroidism and ophthalmopathy. Using RNA transcripts as the source, TCR beta CDR3 regions were amplified. In the first-round RT-PCR of the TCR CDR3, the HTBI primer set was used. MiXCR, applied by TCRdb to the multiplex PCR reads, yields one record per CDR3 protein. The repertoire holds some 490,000 distinct CDR3 sequences, with 22% as singletons. The sample was blood. The receptor set was obtained from a woman aged 70-85 years with Graves' ophthalmopathy.

The chain recombines TRBV5-1 with TRBJ2-1; D is perhaps TRBD1 (6 bases). The CDR3 spans 14 residues. Germline V gives CDR1 SGHRS, CDR2 YFSETQ. V was pared by 7 bases and J by 0 bases, with 11 bases between. CDR3 in amino acids: CASRQVDSYNEQFF. CDR3 nucleotides: TGCGCCAGCCGACAGGTTGACTCCTACAATGAGCAGTTCTTC. Full variable domain (missing parts from reference TRBV5-1 and TRBJ2-1): KAGVTQTPRYLIKTRGQQVTLSCSPISGHRSVSWYQQTPGQGLQFLFEYFSETQRNKGNFPGRFSGRQFSNSRSEMNVSTLELGDSALYLCASRQVDSYNEQFFGPGTRLTVL.

This rearrangement joins TRBV20-1 to TRBJ2-3; 9 nucleotides agree with TRBD2. After removal of 5 bases from V and 4 bases from J, the junction contained 19 bases not matched to a gene. In germline, CDR1 is DFQATT, CDR2 SNEGSKA (reference sequence). The CDR3 has 18 amino acids. The CDR3 reads CSAGSFFSAGGPADTQYF. CDR3 DNA: TGCAGTGCTGGCAGTTTCTTTAGTGCGGGAGGGCCCGCAGATACGCAGTATTTT.

This clonotype was counted a few times. This sequence joins TRBV9 and TRBJ1-1, with TRBD1 matching 8 bases. The CDR3 spans 17 residues. Germline lookup yields CDR1 SGDLS and CDR2 YYNGEE. Losses at the gene ends were 0 bases for V and 1 base for J; bases not matched to a gene: 8. The chain's CDR3 is CASSVDPPGTGNTEAFF. The CDR3 coding sequence is TGTGCCAGCAGCGTAGATCCCCCCGGGACAGGGAACACTGAAGCTTTCTTT. The whole variable domain, remainder taken from reference TRBV9 and TRBJ1-1, is DSGVTQTPKHLITATGQRVTLRCSPRSGDLSVYWYQQSLDQGLQFLIQYYNGEERAKGNILERFSAQQFPDLHSELNLSSLELGDSALYFCASSVDPPGTGNTEAFFGQGTRLTVV.

The chain carries TRBV6-1 and TRBJ2-1; the D gene could be TRBD1 or TRBD2 (5 bases each). Trimming removed 8 bases from V and 4 bases from J, with 18 bases in between. The CDR3 totals 15 residues. CDR1 and CDR2 from the germline V gene are MNHNS and SASEGT. This chain's CDR3 is CASGSWGIGYNEQFF. In DNA form, the CDR3 reads TGTGCCAGCGGTTCTTGGGGGATCGGATACAATGAGCAGTTCTTC.

The J gene is TRBJ2-3, the V gene TRBV20-1; no definite D call. CDR1 DFQATT and CDR2 SNEGSKA come from the germline V gene (reference sequence). The CDR3 extends over 14 amino acids. Trimming left V 3 bases short and J 0 bases short, with 10 bases between. The CDR3 region is CSARIRRSTDTQYF. DNA of the CDR3: TGCAGTGCTAGGATTAGGCGAAGCACAGATACGCAGTATTTT.

This chain connects TRBV15 to TRBJ2-7, with D unresolved. Trimming left V 0 bases short and J 7 bases short, with 4 bases between. This CDR3 has 11 residues. Germline V gene data show CDR1 as LNHNV and CDR2 as YYDKDF (reference sequence). The CDR3 sequence is CATSREGEQYF. The CDR3 coding sequence is TGTGCCACCAGCAGAGAAGGAGAGCAGTACTTC.

Remarks on this clonotype: One end of the junction fails to match germline, which may point to a read error. The CDR3 reads CGSSGGADTQYF. CDR3 bases: TGTGGCAGCTCAGGGGGCGCAGATACGCAGTATTTT. The chain is built from TRBV12-3 or TRBV12-4 and TRBJ2-3; 8 nucleotides align to TRBD1. The CDR3 is 12 residues long.

This chain joins TRBV7-2 and TRBJ1-2, with TRBD1 as a possible D gene (6 bases). CDR1 and CDR2 (germline): SGHTA, FQGNSA. Deletions cut 5 bases from V and 4 bases from J, with 23 bases between. The CDR3 extends over 17 amino acids. DNA of the CDR3: TGTGCCAGCAGCCGAACAGGGCTTGGGGGGACTAGCTATGGCTACACCTTC. As protein: CASSRTGLGGTSYGYTF.

The sample holds a few counts of this clonotype. This chain connects TRBV7-3 to TRBJ2-1, with TRBD2 matching over 13 bases. J was trimmed by 1 base and V by 5 bases; bases with no gene match: 14. In germline, CDR1 is SGHTA, CDR2 FQGTGA. The length of the CDR3 is 20 residues. The CDR3 DNA reads TGTGCCAGCAGCATCACAGGACTAGCGGGAGCCCCGAGGTCCTACAATGAGCAGTTCTTC. Amino acids: CASSITGLAGAPRSYNEQFF.

This chain uses TRBV24-1 with TRBJ2-3; TRBD2 agrees at 7 bases. The CDR3 loop spans 17 amino acids. The junction had 11 bases not matched to a gene; V was cut back by 2 bases and J by 4 bases. Germline-derived CDR1 and CDR2 are KGHDR and SFDVKD. CDR3 DNA: TGTGCCACCAGTGATTCCGGGACTACCGAAAGGCCAGATACGCAGTATTTT. Translating gives CATSDSGTTERPDTQYF.

The rearrangement uses TRBV5-1 and TRBJ1-1; 10 nucleotides match TRBD1. This CDR3 comprises 16 residues. Trimming took 0 bases from V and 0 from J; bases not matched to a gene: 2. The germline V gene has CDR1 SGHRS and CDR2 YFSETQ. CDR3 residues: CASSLVGQGMNTEAFF. For the CDR3, the DNA is TGCGCCAGCAGCTTGGTGGGACAGGGGATGAACACTGAAGCTTTCTTT.

This clonotype was observed a few times. The chain is built from TRBV20-1 and TRBJ1-1; D is undetermined. Trimming removed 0 bases from V and 2 bases from J, with 10 bases in between. The CDR3 has 14 amino acids. The germline CDR1 and CDR2 sequences are DFQATT and SNEGSKA (reference sequence). CDR3 in DNA: TGCAGTGCTAGAGATGGTCCAGCTAACACTGAAGCTTTCTTT. It is translated as CSARDGPANTEAFF.

There are a few counts of this clonotype. The J gene is TRBJ2-7, the V gene TRBV12-3 or TRBV12-4, with a weak D call TRBD2 (6 bases). CDR3 length: 15 residues. Trimming left V 2 bases short and J 0 bases short, with 11 bases between. CDR3 DNA sequence: TGTGCCAGCAGTTTATATAGCGGAAGCTCCTACGAGCAGTACTTC. Translated, it gives CASSLYSGSSYEQYF.

J is TRBJ2-3 and V is TRBV7-9; weak D call: TRBD1 (6 bases). CDR1 is SEHNR, CDR2 FQNEAQ, per germline (reference sequence). Trimming stripped 6 bases from V and 2 bases from J, with 15 bases between. CDR3 length: 15 residues. CDR3 bases: TGTGCCAGCAGGGAAAACAGGGATCACACAGATACGCAGTATTTT. Protein sequence: CASRENRDHTDTQYF.

V gene TRBV20-1 combines with J gene TRBJ2-1, with 8 bases fitting TRBD2. V shed 2 bases and J 7 bases; nucleotides not matched to a gene: 7. CDR3 length: 14 residues. CDR1 and CDR2 from the germline V gene are DFQATT and SNEGSKA (reference sequence). This CDR3 is CSARTGRAMNEQFF. CDR3 nucleotides: TGCAGTGCTAGAACCGGGAGGGCCATGAATGAGCAGTTCTTC.

This clonotype turned up a few times. The chain has TRBV6-5 and TRBJ1-2, with 7 nucleotides matching TRBD1. The V gene end was trimmed by 0 bases and the J gene end by 6 bases; junction bases not matched to a gene: 4. This CDR3 contains 14 residues. Germline loops: CDR1 MNHEY, CDR2 SVGAGI. CDR3 in amino acids: CASSYSDRLDGYTF. The DNA for the CDR3 is TGTGCCAGCAGTTACTCGGACAGGCTTGATGGCTACACCTTC.

This clonotype came up many times. This chain connects TRBV20-1 to TRBJ2-7; TRBD1 matches at 10 bases. The CDR3 covers 14 residues. The germline CDR1 and CDR2 sequences are DFQATT and SNEGSKA (reference sequence). V lost 3 bases, J lost 4 bases, and 6 bases stayed unmatched. Here the CDR3 DNA reads TGCAGTGCTAGCCTCTTGGGACAGGGGTACGAGCAGTACTTC. It is translated as CSASLLGQGYEQYF.

The V call is TRBV12-3 or TRBV12-4, the J call TRBJ2-1; 14 positions match TRBD2. V shed 6 bases, J shed 9 bases, and the junction held 4 bases outside the gene matches. The CDR3 spans 14 residues. CDR3 nucleotide sequence: TGTGCCAGCAGCAGACTAGCGGGAGGGAGTGAGCAGTTCTTC. Its translation is CASSRLAGGSEQFF.

This clonotype was found a few times. The chain couples TRBV7-3 to TRBJ2-5; D might be TRBD1 or TRBD2, each matching 5 bases. The V and J ends lost 2 bases and 1 base respectively, with 11 bases between them. The CDR3 has 15 residues. CDR1 and CDR2 from the germline V gene are SGHTA and FQGTGA. CDR3 sequence: CASSLRWGSQETQYF. CDR3 bases: TGTGCCAGCAGCTTACGTTGGGGGAGCCAAGAGACCCAGTACTTC.

This clonotype was seen at least ten times. The chain recombines TRBV6-1 with TRBJ2-2, with TRBD1 matching 7 bases. CDR1 MNHNS and CDR2 SASEGT come from the germline V gene. With 6 bases clipped from V and 5 bases from J, the junction kept 9 bases outside the gene matches. The CDR3 sequence is 15 residues long. CDR3 amino acids: CASSEAQGVTGELFF. In DNA form, the CDR3 reads TGTGCCAGCAGCGAGGCGCAGGGGGTGACCGGGGAGCTGTTTTTT.

V usage is TRBV28 and J usage is TRBJ2-7; D possibly uses TRBD1 or TRBD2 (5 bases each). From germline, CDR1 is MDHEN and CDR2 SYDVKM. V lost 5 bases, J lost 3 bases, and 14 bases lay in between. The CDR3 is 14 amino acids. The CDR3 reads CASSGGRLGYEQYF. DNA for the CDR3: TGTGCCAGCAGTGGGGGTCGTTTGGGCTACGAGCAGTACTTC.

This clonotype was observed at least ten times. The chain links TRBV3-1 to TRBJ2-7; unclear D gene. This CDR3 comprises 13 residues. The V end lost 1 base, the J end lost 6 bases, and 10 bases lay between the germline ends. Germline CDR1 is LGHDT and CDR2 is YNNKEL (reference sequence). The CDR3 is CASSQGNFGEQYF. CDR3 nucleotide sequence: TGTGCCAGCAGCCAAGGGAACTTTGGCGAGCAGTACTTC.

The V gene is TRBV28, the J gene TRBJ2-1, with TRBD2 matching over 8 bases. The CDR3 sequence is 17 residues long. Trimming took 7 bases from V and 0 from J; bases not matched to a gene: 11. The germline gives CDR1 MDHEN, CDR2 SYDVKM. CDR3 amino acids: CASIPQREPSSYNEQFF. The DNA for the CDR3 is TGTGCCAGCATCCCCCAGCGGGAGCCTTCCTCCTACAATGAGCAGTTCTTC.

V usage is TRBV20-1 and J usage is TRBJ1-3, with D perhaps TRBD1 (6 bases). Germline lookup yields CDR1 DFQATT and CDR2 SNEGSKA (reference sequence). V shed 3 bases and J shed 8 bases, with 14 bases lying between them. There are 13 residues in the CDR3. The CDR3 nucleotides are TGCAGTGCTAGGGGTGCACAGGGTGACACCATATATTTT. Amino acid sequence: CSARGAQGDTIYF.

This clonotype appeared many times. The chain links TRBV28 to TRBJ1-4; the match to TRBD1 covers 8 bases. The germline V gene encodes CDR1 MDHEN and CDR2 SYDVKM. This CDR3 spans 15 amino acids. Trimming took 5 bases from V and 10 from J; bases not matched to a gene: 12. CDR3 amino acids: CASSPQGQGAGKLFF. CDR3 in DNA: TGTGCCAGCAGTCCCCAAGGGCAGGGGGCAGGAAAACTGTTTTTT.

Remarks on this clonotype: A single base separates this from a much larger clone, so it may be a read error. The rearrangement uses TRBV29-1 and TRBJ2-7, with 9 bases matching TRBD1. The CDR3 has 13 residues. With V trimmed by 6 bases and J by 5 bases, 8 bases remained unmatched. CDR1 and CDR2 from the germline V gene are SQVTM and ANQGSEA. In nucleotides, the CDR3 is TGCAGCGTGCGTACAGGGGGCGAAGACGAGCAGTACTTC. Its translation: CSVRTGGEDEQYF.

This clonotype was counted between two and nine times. The chain carries TRBV12-3 or TRBV12-4 and TRBJ1-2; D not certain. Trimming removed 10 bases at V and 4 bases at J, with 13 bases between. The CDR3 sequence is 12 residues long. Written as DNA, the CDR3 is TGTGCCATCCTGACGACCGGCTATGGCTACACCTTC. Encoded protein: CAILTTGYGYTF.